This T cell receptor (beta chain) comes out of a study of cytomegalovirus exposure and HLA in healthy donors. Across the whole study: Most genotyped donors, approximately 77% of some 400, had Caucasian-associated genetic ancestry.

The primer mix had 60 Vbeta and 13 Jbeta primers. The repertoire was sequenced with immunoSEQ multiplex PCR; TCRdb's copy has only in-frame clones and lacks some. The table records a few hundred thousand clones, more than 60% of them present only once. As concerns this clone: As yet, its antigen is unknown.

General study findings and limits: It was only CMV serostatus that was available as immune exposure information. Earlier analysis yielded a pattern in which most TCR beta V segments were productive about 87% or about 30% of the time.

This sequence was found in an older woman in good health and CMV-seropositive. Sequenced: PBMCs.

The CDR3 spells CASSPDRGGGYTF. CDR3 DNA sequence: TGTGCCAGCAGCCCGGACAGGGGTGGGGGCTACACCTTC. V gene TRBV7-9 combines with J gene TRBJ1-2; 9 bases map to TRBD1. Germline lookup yields CDR1 SEHNR and CDR2 FQNEAQ (reference sequence). The CDR3 runs to 13 residues. Losses at the gene ends were 5 bases for V and 8 bases for J; bases not matched to a gene: 6.